The rows below give T cell receptor beta chains drawn from one sample of a study of blood T cell repertoires in COVID-19. Clones were read by immunoSEQ multiplex PCR, and TCRdb kept only the in-frame ones, dropping some. The table shows about 66,000 clones, with 86% occurring only once. Sequencing input: peripheral blood. These receptors came from a man aged 45-60 years with active COVID-19. Both conserved end residues are part of each CDR3. D genes are given only for firm matches.

d_call j_call v_call cdr3_nt cdr3_aa
- TRBJ2-3 TRBV14 TGTGCCAGCAGCCCCCGGGGCACAGATACGCAGTATTTT CASSPRGTDTQYF
- TRBJ2-3 TRBV5-1 TGCGCCAGCAGCTTGGGGCAGGGTCTGGATACGCAGTATTTT CASSLGQGLDTQYF
TRBD2 TRBJ2-1 TRBV5-1 TGCGCCAGCACCCCAGATGCGGGGGCCTACAATGAGCAGTTCTTC CASTPDAGAYNEQFF
- TRBJ1-1 TRBV2 TGTGCCAGCCGGACAGACATGAACACTGAAGCTTTCTTT CASRTDMNTEAFF
- TRBJ2-3 TRBV18 TGTGCCAGCTCACCATCTCCGGGAGATACGCAGTATTTT CASSPSPGDTQYF
- TRBJ2-1 TRBV5-6 TGTGCCAGCAGCTTGGATAGGAGACAGCTATCTGGTGAGCAGTTCTTC CASSLDRRQLSGEQFF
TRBD1 TRBJ1-6 TRBV30 TGTGCCTGGAACCCTGCCGGGACAGGCAATTCACCCCTCCACTTT CAWNPAGTGNSPLHF
TRBD1 TRBJ1-1 TRBV5-1 TGCGCCAGCAGCTTGAAAGGACAGGGGGTAATGATGAACACTGAAGCTTTCTTT CASSLKGQGVMMNTEAFF
- TRBJ1-2 TRBV5-1 TGCGCCAGCAGCCTCCTAACGGACTATGGCTACACCTTC CASSLLTDYGYTF
- TRBJ2-1 TRBV7-9 TGTGCCAGCAGCTTAGCGGGGGGGCCGAATGAGCAGTTCTTC CASSLAGGPNEQFF
- TRBJ2-1 TRBV5-1 TGCGCCAGCAGCTTGGGAGGGGGAACCAATGAGCAGTTCTTC CASSLGGGTNEQFF
TRBD1 TRBJ1-5 TRBV2 TGTGCCAGCAGGGGACAGGGGAATCAGCCCCAGCATTTT CASRGQGNQPQHF
- TRBJ2-2 TRBV6-6 TGTGCCTTTCGAGCTGGCGGGGAGCTGTTTTTT CAFRAGGELFF
TRBD2 TRBJ2-5 TRBV3-1/TRBV3-2 TGTGCCAGCAGCCAAAGGATGCGCGGGGGGGTCCAAGAGACCCAGTACTTC CASSQRMRGGVQETQYF
TRBD1 TRBJ1-2 TRBV5-8 TGTGCCAGCTCAGACAGGGTAGCTAACTATGGCTACACCTTC CASSDRVANYGYTF
- TRBJ2-1 TRBV5-5 TGTGCCAGCAGCCCACAGATGCGCCTATCCGGGGGTCCTCCTGAGCAGTTCTTC CASSPQMRLSGGPPEQFF